Presented here are 8 T cell receptor beta chains from one specimen sequenced in a study of T cell responses to AZD1222 COVID-19 vaccine. Assay used: immunoSEQ multiplex PCR; TCRdb lists only in-frame clones, some missing. This table has 45,000 to 55,000 clones, approximately 79% appearing once. The sequencing used peripheral blood, collected on day 0 of MenACWY control vaccination. Receptor source: an adult in good health.

V is TRBV10-3 and J is TRBJ2-2; TRBD2 matches at 10 bases. CDR1 is ENHRY, CDR2 SYGVKD, per germline. J lost 0 bases, V lost 5 bases, and 9 bases had no gene match. This CDR3 contains 18 residues. CDR3 nucleotide sequence: TGTGCCATCAGTACCGCCGGGACTAGCGCCCCGAACACCGGGGAGCTGTTTTTT. Translation gives CAISTAGTSAPNTGELFF.

The chain joins TRBV9 to TRBJ2-1; D perhaps matches TRBD1 (6 bases). The ends were cut back, 4 bases at V and 8 bases at J, with 22 bases in the middle. The CDR3 loop spans 16 amino acids. Germline V lookup: CDR1 SGDLS, CDR2 YYNGEE. The CDR3 region is CASSPDPRGRWDEQFF. CDR3 sequence (DNA): TGTGCCAGCAGCCCCGATCCCAGGGGCCGGTGGGATGAGCAGTTCTTC. Supplemented by reference TRBV9 and TRBJ2-1, the full variable domain reads DSGVTQTPKHLITATGQRVTLRCSPRSGDLSVYWYQQSLDQGLQFLIQYYNGEERAKGNILERFSAQQFPDLHSELNLSSLELGDSALYFCASSPDPRGRWDEQFFGPGTRLTVL.

The rearrangement uses TRBV19 and TRBJ1-1, with 8 positions matching TRBD1. The V segment lost 6 bases and the J segment 8 bases; nucleotides outside the gene matches: 5. The CDR3 loop spans 12 amino acids. The germline V gene encodes CDR1 LNHDA and CDR2 SQIVND (reference sequence). The CDR3 DNA sequence: TGTGCCAGTAGAGACAGGGGTCCCGAAGCTTTCTTT. Translated, it gives CASRDRGPEAFF.

V is TRBV9 and J is TRBJ1-5; D remains ambiguous. Trimming cost V 4 bases and J 0 bases, with 17 bases left between them. The CDR3 is 17 amino acids. The germline CDR1 and CDR2 sequences are SGDLS and YYNGEE. The CDR3 DNA reads TGTGCCAGCAGCCCTCCACCGGGCCTAACTAGCAATCAGCCCCAGCATTTT. As protein: CASSPPPGLTSNQPQHF. Together with reference TRBV9 and TRBJ1-5, the CDR3 gives the full variable domain: DSGVTQTPKHLITATGQRVTLRCSPRSGDLSVYWYQQSLDQGLQFLIQYYNGEERAKGNILERFSAQQFPDLHSELNLSSLELGDSALYFCASSPPPGLTSNQPQHFGDGTRLSIL.

V usage is TRBV6-5 and J usage is TRBJ2-2; 10 nucleotides align to TRBD1. V lost 4 bases, J lost 9 bases, and 11 bases stayed unmatched. Germline-derived CDR1 and CDR2 are MNHEY and SVGAGI. The CDR3 loop spans 16 amino acids. CDR3 residues: CASSSSGTGDYRELFF. The CDR3 region has the DNA TGTGCCAGCAGTTCATCCGGGACAGGGGATTACCGGGAGCTGTTTTTT.

This clone was detected only a few times. This chain joins TRBV7-2 and TRBJ1-1; D gene uncertain. V was clipped by 2 bases and J by 6 bases, with 10 bases between them. The CDR3 is 13 residues long. CDR1 SGHTA and CDR2 FQGNSA come from the germline V gene. This chain's CDR3 is CASSLKTEAEAFF. CDR3 DNA sequence: TGTGCCAGCAGCTTAAAGACGGAGGCTGAAGCTTTCTTT.

This clone was observed a single time. The gene calls are TRBV6-1 and TRBJ1-5; D may be TRBD1 (5 bases). The CDR3 loop spans 14 amino acids. Germline V CDR1 and CDR2: MNHNS, SASEGT. With 1 base removed from V and 5 bases from J, the gap between germline ends came to 9 bases. CDR3 nucleotide sequence: TGTGCCAGCAGTGAAGGGGGACCGTATCAGCCCCAGCATTTT. This gives the protein CASSEGGPYQPQHF.

The chain carries TRBV14 and TRBJ2-2; TRBD1 might be the D (5 bases). Germline assignment: CDR1 SGHDN and CDR2 FVKESK. The length of the CDR3 is 17 residues. V was trimmed by 6 bases and J by 2 bases, leaving 19 bases between them. The CDR3 DNA follows: TGTGCCAGCAGTCTCTCGCGGACACCGCGAAACACCGGGGAGCTGTTTTTT. It translates to CASSLSRTPRNTGELFF.